The 22 T cell receptor beta chains given below trace back to one sample, sequenced in a study of blood T cell repertoires in COVID-19 (dated by TCRdb to 2018 to 2021). Libraries were made using the immunoSEQ multiplex PCR assay. TCRdb's version of the immuneACCESS table is confined to in-frame rearrangements and falls short of the full clone set. An unresolved V gene accounts for under half of the shortfall where checked; the remainder is of unknown origin. The sample includes about 170,000 clones, with 65% to 85% observed a single time. Less than 3% of the sample rests with the top ten. The specimen was peripheral blood. Every receptor here comes from a human donor with acute or convalescent COVID-19. The donor label of this sample is uncertain.

CDR3 bases: TGTGCCAGCACCACCGGGGTCGGGGGGGAGCTGTTTTTT. Translating gives CASTTGVGGELFF. The rearrangement links TRBV6-5 to TRBJ2-2, with D maybe TRBD2 (5 bases). This CDR3 comprises 13 residues. Trimming took 7 bases from V and 8 from J, leaving 14 bases between them. CDR1 and CDR2 from the germline V gene are MNHEY and SVGAGI.

This chain uses TRBV11-2 with TRBJ2-3; TRBD2 aligns across 10 bases. The CDR3 runs 15 residues. The V gene end was trimmed by 5 bases and the J gene end by 1 base; junction bases not matched to a gene: 3. The V gene's germline CDR1 is SGHAT and CDR2 FQNNGV. CDR3 nucleotide sequence: TGTGCCAGCAGCGCCGGGACTAGCGGCACAGATACGCAGTATTTT. Translation: CASSAGTSGTDTQYF.

To note about this clone: The identical CDR3 is also encoded by other nucleotide sequences in the sample. V is TRBV11-2 and J is TRBJ1-2, with D tentatively TRBD1 (6 bases). The germline V gene encodes CDR1 SGHAT and CDR2 FQNNGV. Deletions cut 5 bases from V and 0 bases from J, with 10 bases between. There are 14 residues in the CDR3. The CDR3 DNA reads as TGTGCCAGCAGCCCGGACAGAGCTAACTATGGCTACACCTTC. This gives the protein CASSPDRANYGYTF. The entire variable domain, with the rest obtained from reference TRBV11-2 and TRBJ1-2, is as follows: EAGVAQSPRYKIIEKRQSVAFWCNPISGHATLYWYQQILGQGPKLLIQFQNNGVVDDSQLPKDRFSAERLKGVDSTLKIQPAKLEDSAVYLCASSPDRANYGYTFGSGTRLTVV.

The rearrangement uses TRBV7-9 and TRBJ2-2, with D tentatively TRBD2 (6 bases). The CDR3 contains 15 residues. With 0 bases removed from V and 1 base from J, the gap between germline ends came to 6 bases. CDR1 is SEHNR, CDR2 FQNEAQ, per germline (reference sequence). The CDR3 protein is CASSLAGRNTGELFF. The CDR3 coding sequence is TGTGCCAGCAGCTTAGCCGGGAGGAACACCGGGGAGCTGTTTTTT.

The chain has TRBV10-3 and TRBJ2-3; 8 bases are a match to TRBD1. The CDR3 extends over 22 amino acids. The V and J ends lost 6 bases and 2 bases, in that order; junction bases with no gene match: 28. Per the germline V gene, CDR1 is ENHRY and CDR2 is SYGVKD. The CDR3: CAISVPGDRPPGEDYNTDTQYF. The CDR3 DNA sequence: TGTGCCATCAGCGTCCCCGGGGACAGGCCTCCCGGAGAGGACTATAACACAGATACGCAGTATTTT.

This chain links TRBV6-5 with TRBJ1-2, with 7 bases that match TRBD1. CDR1 is MNHEY, CDR2 SVGAGI, per germline. The CDR3 loop spans 15 amino acids. The V segment lost 0 bases and the J segment 5 bases; nucleotides outside the gene matches: 6. DNA of the CDR3: TGTGCCAGCAGTTACTCGATAGGCAGGGGGTATGGCTACACCTTC. Protein: CASSYSIGRGYGYTF.

With respect to this clone: Other DNA sequences from this sample encode an identical CDR3 as well. The J gene is TRBJ1-3, the V gene TRBV28; D gene unclear. The CDR3 sequence is 14 residues long. Trimming left V 3 bases short and J 2 bases short, with 8 bases between. From germline, CDR1 is MDHEN and CDR2 SYDVKM. Here the CDR3 reads CASSFTGTGNTIYF. The DNA of the CDR3 is TGTGCCAGCAGTTTCACCGGGACTGGAAACACCATATATTTT.

This chain connects TRBV5-4 to TRBJ2-5; tentative D call: TRBD2 (5 bases). This CDR3 spans 14 amino acids. Germline V gene data show CDR1 as SGHNT and CDR2 as YYREEE (reference sequence). V gave up 0 bases and J gave up 1 base, with 7 bases separating them. The CDR3 DNA reads as TGTGCCAGCAGCTTGGGTCTAGCCCAAGAGACCCAGTACTTC. This translates into CASSLGLAQETQYF.

In this sample, this clone turned up once. J is TRBJ1-3 and V is TRBV7-2; D ambiguous. There are 15 residues in the CDR3. CDR1 and CDR2 (germline): SGHTA, FQGNSA. The V end was cut by 5 bases, the J end by 4 bases, with 15 bases between. The CDR3 spells CASSVSRGRGNTIYF. The CDR3 nucleotides read TGTGCCAGCAGCGTCAGCCGAGGTCGGGGAAACACCATATATTTT.

The chain carries TRBV5-8 and TRBJ1-3; the D gene is possibly TRBD1 (5 bases). The CDR3 covers 16 residues. Trimming stripped 1 base from V and 1 base from J, with 12 bases between. The germline gives CDR1 SGHTS, CDR2 YDEGEE. CDR3 nucleotides: TGTGCCAGCAGCTTGTGGCAGGGTTCATCTGGAAACACCATATATTTT. Protein sequence: CASSLWQGSSGNTIYF.

This chain connects TRBV5-1 to TRBJ2-3, with D unresolved. Per the germline V gene, CDR1 is SGHRS and CDR2 is YFSETQ. Deletions cut 1 base from V and 0 bases from J, with 9 bases between. The CDR3 has 15 residues. The chain's CDR3 is CASSLPRSSTDTQYF. DNA for the CDR3: TGCGCCAGCAGCTTGCCCAGGTCTAGCACAGATACGCAGTATTTT.

V usage is TRBV5-1 and J usage is TRBJ2-3; tentatively, D is TRBD2 (6 bases). This CDR3 region has 16 residues. Germline V gene data show CDR1 as SGHRS and CDR2 as YFSETQ. V dropped 0 bases and J dropped 4 bases, with 15 bases sitting between them. CDR3 protein: CASSLGPAGRSDTQYF. For the CDR3, the DNA is TGCGCCAGCAGCTTGGGGCCAGCGGGTCGTTCAGATACGCAGTATTTT. The whole variable domain, filled in from reference TRBV5-1 and TRBJ2-3, reads KAGVTQTPRYLIKTRGQQVTLSCSPISGHRSVSWYQQTPGQGLQFLFEYFSETQRNKGNFPGRFSGRQFSNSRSEMNVSTLELGDSALYLCASSLGPAGRSDTQYFGPGTRLTVL.

The chain uses TRBV7-2 and TRBJ1-3; D gene ambiguous. V lost 2 bases, J lost 5 bases, and 10 bases lay in between. This CDR3 is 14 amino acids long. The germline gives CDR1 SGHTA, CDR2 FQGNSA. CDR3 amino acids: CASSLREGRNTIYF. CDR3 nucleotides: TGTGCCAGCAGCTTACGGGAAGGGAGAAACACCATATATTTT.

The chain recombines TRBV5-4 with TRBJ2-3; TRBD2 matches at 7 bases. The germline V gene has CDR1 SGHNT and CDR2 YYREEE (reference sequence). V was clipped by 1 base and J by 3 bases; unmatched bases: 8. The CDR3 totals 16 residues. CDR3 DNA: TGTGCCAGCAGCTTGTCACCCAGCGGGATGACAGATACGCAGTATTTT. Translation gives CASSLSPSGMTDTQYF.

The chain links TRBV3-1 (or the pseudogene TRBV3-2) to TRBJ1-2, with no clear D. V was clipped by 0 bases and J by 4 bases, with 6 bases between them. Germline CDR1 reads LGHDT; CDR2 reads YNNKEL (reference sequence). The CDR3 extends over 13 amino acids. The CDR3, as DNA: TGTGCCAGCAGCCAAGAAGGAGGCTATGGCTACACCTTC. Encoded protein: CASSQEGGYGYTF.

The rearrangement uses TRBV18 and TRBJ2-5; 9 bases agree with TRBD1. The V and J ends lost 2 bases and 1 base, in that order; junction bases with no gene match: 8. The CDR3 runs to 17 residues. Germline V gives CDR1 KGHSH, CDR2 LQKENI. The CDR3 DNA follows: TGTGCCAGCTCACCAGCCCCCGGGACAGGGAGCCAAGAGACCCAGTACTTC. This encodes CASSPAPGTGSQETQYF.

The chain joins TRBV7-8 to TRBJ2-7; a possible D gene is TRBD1 (7 bases). Germline CDR1 is SGHVS and CDR2 is FQNEAQ. The CDR3 loop spans 15 amino acids. V dropped 1 base and J dropped 3 bases, with 13 bases sitting between them. The CDR3 DNA is TGTGCCAGCAGCTTAGGGCAGGGGGGAAGCTACGAGCAGTACTTC. Its translation is CASSLGQGGSYEQYF.

This chain uses TRBV5-1 with TRBJ2-7; TRBD1 agrees at 8 bases. There are 17 residues in the CDR3. V dropped 0 bases and J dropped 0; count of bases not matched to a gene: 8. Looked up from germline, CDR1 is SGHRS and CDR2 is YFSETQ. CDR3 region: CASSLGVDRDRSYEQYF. The CDR3 region has the DNA TGCGCCAGCAGCTTGGGGGTGGACAGGGACCGCTCCTACGAGCAGTACTTC.

This sequence joins TRBV7-9 and TRBJ2-7; 13 bases are shared with TRBD2. Germline V CDR1 and CDR2: SEHNR, FQNEAQ (reference sequence). This CDR3 is 16 amino acids long. The J segment lost 3 bases and the V segment lost 4 bases, leaving 6 bases of the junction unmatched. CDR3 protein: CASSSLLAGGFYEQYF. CDR3 in DNA: TGTGCCAGCAGCTCCCTACTAGCGGGAGGGTTCTACGAGCAGTACTTC.

V and J are TRBV2 and TRBJ2-3; 15 nucleotides agree with TRBD2. Germline trimming cut 5 bases from V and 0 bases from J; bases unmatched to any gene: 3. The CDR3 is 17 amino acids. Germline V lookup: CDR1 SNHLY, CDR2 FYNNEI. CDR3 sequence reads: CASSRTSGGGSTDTQYF. In DNA, the CDR3 is TGTGCCAGCAGTAGGACTAGCGGGGGGGGTAGCACAGATACGCAGTATTTT.

The V gene is TRBV3-1 (or the pseudogene TRBV3-2), the J gene TRBJ1-1; TRBD1 is a possible D gene (5 bases). The length of the CDR3 is 14 residues. V was shortened by 4 bases and J by 4 bases, with 13 bases between the two germline ends. Germline-derived CDR1 and CDR2 are LGHDT and YNNKEL (reference sequence). The CDR3 reads CASSPPGGITEAFF. The CDR3 DNA reads as TGTGCCAGCAGCCCTCCGGGGGGGATCACTGAAGCTTTCTTT.

The chain couples TRBV10-1 to TRBJ2-3; D gene uncertain. The CDR3 has 15 residues. The germline V and J ends were trimmed by 4 bases and 3 bases, with 14 bases remaining between them. The germline V gene has CDR1 WNHNN and CDR2 SYGVQD (reference sequence). CDR3: CASSAGVLETDTQYF. DNA of the CDR3: TGCGCCAGCAGTGCCGGCGTCCTAGAGACAGATACGCAGTATTTT.